Described below is a single T cell receptor (beta chain) sequence and its context. Antigen: not known. These data are taken from a study of neurological immune-mediated disorders. Findings and limits, study-wide: In HTLV-1-associated myelopathy, TCR clonal expansion was greatest, whereas multiple sclerosis had the least, falling below healthy controls.

As for the cDNA, it was generated by 5'RACE with 10-nucleotide random UMIs. One entry per CDR3 protein results from TCRdb running MiXCR on the 5' RACE reads. Seen here are more than 100,000 distinct CDR3 sequences, 10% to 12% observed once, and the top ten hold 3.1%. The time point denotes: longitudinal time-point 3. The unsorted libraries were made from 2 million PBMCs kept at -80 C. CDR3 length equals 14 residues. Germline lookup yields CDR1 SGHAT and CDR2 FQNNGV. V gave up 7 bases and J gave up 7 bases; unmatched junction bases: 11. The chain combines TRBV11-2 with TRBJ2-7; TRBD1 matches 9 bases. The TCR sequence derives from a female donor with HTLV-1-associated myelopathy (HAM/TSP). The specimen was PBMCs. The CDR3 DNA is TGTGCCAGCACCACCGACAGGGGGACTACGGAGCAGTACTTC. Its translation: CASTTDRGTTEQYF. Full variable domain (remainder filled in from reference TRBV11-2 and TRBJ2-7): EAGVAQSPRYKIIEKRQSVAFWCNPISGHATLYWYQQILGQGPKLLIQFQNNGVVDDSQLPKDRFSAERLKGVDSTLKIQPAKLEDSAVYLCASTTDRGTTEQYFGPGTRLTVT.